The 13 T cell receptor beta chains below all came from one sample that was sequenced in a study of T cells after yellow fever vaccination. TCRdb re-analysed the 5' RACE reads in MiXCR, keeping a single row per CDR3 protein. The table includes approximately 70,000 distinct CDR3 sequences, more than 5.5% detected once. Sequenced material: CD8+ T cells sorted from PBMCs, taken roughly 10 days after the first yellow fever vaccination. The receptors originated from a man aged 18 to 35 who received the YFV17D yellow fever vaccine.

V is TRBV6-5 and J is TRBJ2-1, with no clear D. Trimming removed 4 bases from V and 9 bases from J, with 7 bases in between. Per the germline V gene, CDR1 is MNHEY and CDR2 is SVGAGI. This CDR3 has 11 residues. The CDR3 DNA follows: TGTGCCAGCAGTTCCGGTTTTGAGCAGTTCTTC. Translating it yields CASSSGFEQFF.

The rearrangement links TRBV6-1 to TRBJ2-1; 10 bases are shared with TRBD2. Losses at the gene ends were 4 bases for V and 2 bases for J; bases not matched to a gene: 5. CDR3 length: 16 amino acids. The germline V gene has CDR1 MNHNS and CDR2 SASEGT. CDR3 loop: CASSVRTSGPYNEQFF. The CDR3, as DNA: TGTGCCAGCAGTGTACGGACTAGCGGTCCCTACAATGAGCAGTTCTTC.

J is TRBJ2-1 and V is TRBV5-1; TRBD2 aligns across 13 bases. V lost 4 bases and J lost 8; bases outside the gene matches: 12. Germline values: CDR1 SGHRS, CDR2 YFSETQ. The CDR3 sequence is 17 residues long. In DNA, the CDR3 is TGCGCCAGCAGCGCACCTTCCGGGACTAGCGGGGTGGATGAGCAGTTCTTC. This gives the protein CASSAPSGTSGVDEQFF.

This clonotype appeared a few times. The chain recombines TRBV29-1 with TRBJ1-1; 7 bases map to TRBD1. Germline CDR1 and CDR2: SQVTM and ANQGSEA. The CDR3 has 12 amino acids. Losses at the gene ends were 4 bases for V and 7 bases for J; bases not matched to a gene: 6. CDR3 residues: CSVGLTGLEAFF. As DNA, the CDR3 is TGCAGCGTTGGGCTGACAGGGCTTGAAGCTTTCTTT.

This clonotype has more than one count but fewer than ten. This chain connects TRBV27 to TRBJ1-2, with D hard to call. CDR3 length: 14 amino acids. CDR1 is MNHEY and CDR2 is SMNVEV in the germline V gene (reference sequence). V lost 5 bases and J lost 2, with 12 bases in between. This CDR3 is CASSLRYSNYGYTF. In DNA, the CDR3 is TGTGCCAGCAGTCTCAGATACAGCAACTATGGCTACACCTTC.

In this sample, this clonotype turned up many times. This chain links TRBV4-1 with TRBJ2-3, with TRBD2 as a possible D gene (6 bases). Germline V gene lookup returns CDR1 MGHRA and CDR2 YSYEKL. The CDR3 has 17 amino acids. Trimming left V 2 bases short and J 0 bases short, with 15 bases between. The CDR3 here is CASSQSWRRGSTDTQYF. The CDR3 nucleotides read TGCGCCAGCAGCCAAAGTTGGCGTCGGGGGAGCACAGATACGCAGTATTTT.

This clonotype was found many times. The CDR3 coding sequence is TGTGCCTGTTCGACTAGCGGGGGAGATAACGAGCAGTACTTC. Its translation: CACSTSGGDNEQYF. The rearrangement uses TRBV30 and TRBJ2-7, with 12 nucleotides matching TRBD2. The CDR3 loop spans 14 amino acids. Looked up from germline, CDR1 is GTSNPN and CDR2 is SVGIG (reference sequence). J was trimmed by 5 bases and V by 6 bases; bases with no gene match: 8.

This clonotype was picked up many times. This rearrangement joins TRBV12-3 or TRBV12-4 to TRBJ1-5; weak D call: TRBD1 (6 bases). Trimming pared 10 bases from V and 7 bases from J, leaving 17 bases between. The CDR3 is made up of 13 amino acids. The CDR3 region has the DNA TGTGCCACTAGCCAGGGGCTTGGGCAGCCCCAGCATTTT. Amino acids: CATSQGLGQPQHF.

This clonotype appeared many times. The genes are TRBV28 and TRBJ1-6; possibly TRBD1 for D (5 bases). The germline V and J ends were trimmed by 5 bases and 5 bases, with 16 bases remaining between them. The CDR3 sequence is 16 residues long. Germline loops: CDR1 MDHEN, CDR2 SYDVKM. Here the CDR3 reads CASSPQEGPHNSPLHF. DNA of the CDR3: TGTGCCAGCAGTCCCCAGGAGGGGCCCCATAATTCACCCCTCCACTTT.

This clonotype was seen repeatedly, ten times or more. The V gene is TRBV12-3 or TRBV12-4, the J gene TRBJ2-7; D possibly corresponds to TRBD2 (5 bases). There are 14 residues in the CDR3. V gave up 1 base and J gave up 5 bases, with 12 bases separating them. CDR3 loop: CASSLGFGKNEQYV. The CDR3 DNA reads as TGTGCCAGCAGTTTAGGATTCGGGAAAAACGAGCAGTACGTC.

There are a few counts of this clonotype. The chain joins TRBV6-2 or TRBV6-3 to TRBJ2-7, with TRBD2 matching over 11 bases. Germline V gene data show CDR1 as MNHEY and CDR2 as SVGEGT. With 4 bases clipped from V and 2 bases from J, the junction kept 7 bases outside the gene matches. The CDR3 is made up of 16 amino acids. CDR3 in DNA: TGTGCCAGCAGTTCGCGGCTAGCGGGGGGCCCCTACGAGCAGTACGTC. Translating gives CASSSRLAGGPYEQYV.

This clonotype was seen more than once but under ten times. The chain links TRBV6-2 or TRBV6-3 to TRBJ2-1; TRBD2 might be the D (6 bases). With 4 bases removed from V and 0 bases from J, the gap between germline ends came to 13 bases. This CDR3 is built from 16 residues. In germline, CDR1 is MNHEY, CDR2 SVGEGT. The CDR3 loop is CASSSSRGSSYNEQFF. The CDR3 nucleotides are TGTGCCAGCAGTTCCTCCCGGGGGAGCTCCTACAATGAGCAGTTCTTC.

This clonotype was observed at least ten times. This chain connects TRBV30 to TRBJ2-1; 7 nucleotides line up with TRBD1. The CDR3 totals 14 residues. The V gene's germline CDR1 is GTSNPN and CDR2 SVGIG (reference sequence). Trimming at V came to 8 bases and at J to 0 bases, leaving 7 bases not matched to a gene. The CDR3 loop reads CAVQGVRSYNEQFF. The CDR3 nucleotides are TGTGCCGTTCAGGGGGTCCGCTCCTACAATGAGCAGTTCTTC.